A selection of T cell receptor beta chains follows, all from one sample in a study of CD8 T cells in Susac syndrome. One entry per CDR3 protein results from TCRdb running MiXCR on the immunoSEQ multiplex PCR reads. The sample contains about 180,000 distinct CDR3 sequences, approximately 96% of which appear only once. The sample consisted of CD4+ T cells from PBMCs. Receptors originate from a human donor with multiple sclerosis. Both conserved end residues are part of each CDR3. A D gene is named only where the DNA matches it firmly. Clone size appears in some rows only: once, few, many, or a class for an expanded clone.

cdr3_nt cdr3_aa j_call clone_size d_call v_call
TGTGCCAGCAGCTTAGCCCGAGGGGCTCGGGCGGGGGGCACAGATACGCAGTATTTT CASSLARGARAGGTDTQYF TRBJ2-3 - TRBD2 TRBV7-8
TGTGCCAGCAGCCAGCCGCAGGGGTATGGCTACACCTTC CASSQPQGYGYTF TRBJ1-2 few - TRBV3-1
TGCAGCGTTCTCGGGACAGCCAGCACCGGGGAGCTGTTTTTT CSVLGTASTGELFF TRBJ2-2 once TRBD1 TRBV29-1
TGTGCCAGCAGCCAAAAGTTTATGTATAATTCACCCCTCCACTTT CASSQKFMYNSPLHF TRBJ1-6 - - TRBV14
TGCAGCGCAGCTCAATTGACTGAAGCTTTCTTT CSAAQLTEAFF TRBJ1-1 - - TRBV29-1
TGTGCCAGTAGTATTTTGGGGGACTCACCCCTCCACTTT CASSILGDSPLHF TRBJ1-6 - - TRBV19
TGCGCCAGCAGCCATGCAACGGGCGGGATGAACACCGGGGAGCTGTTTTTT CASSHATGGMNTGELFF TRBJ2-2 - - TRBV4-3
TGCAGCGCCCTGACTGGAGTTGAAGCTTTCTTT CSALTGVEAFF TRBJ1-1 - - TRBV29-1
TGTGCCAGCAGCCTCTGGGGGGGATGGAATCAGCCCCAGCATTTT CASSLWGGWNQPQHF TRBJ1-5 - - TRBV7-8
TGTGCCAGCAGTTCCTACTGGGACCCCTACGAGCAGTACTTC CASSSYWDPYEQYF TRBJ2-7 - - TRBV12-3/TRBV12-4
TGTGCCAGCAGCCGGCCCTCGGGGCGGGGGGGCACAGATACGCAGTATTTT CASSRPSGRGGTDTQYF TRBJ2-3 - TRBD2 TRBV3-1
TGTGCCAGCAGCTTCTTCCTCGGAGGGGACAGGGTCATCGGCTATGGCTACACCTTC CASSFFLGGDRVIGYGYTF TRBJ1-2 - TRBD1 TRBV5-6
TGTGCCAGCAGCCCCTATCGGGAGGATACGCAGTATTTT CASSPYREDTQYF TRBJ2-3 - - TRBV11-3
TGTGCCAGCAGCGCCGGGACACAGCCGTACGAGCAGTACTTC CASSAGTQPYEQYF TRBJ2-7 - - TRBV5-4
TGCAGTGCTAGGAAAGGGGACGAGCAGTACTTC CSARKGDEQYF TRBJ2-7 - - TRBV20-1
TGTGCCAGCAGTTTAATGGGGTTTGATGAGCAGTTCTTC CASSLMGFDEQFF TRBJ2-1 - - TRBV12-3/TRBV12-4
TGCAGTGCTAGCCCACAGGGACCCCTCAGCTCCTACGAGCAGTACTTC CSASPQGPLSSYEQYF TRBJ2-7 - - TRBV20-1
TGCGCCAGCAGCCAAGCGGTGGGTCCTAACTATGGCTACACCTTC CASSQAVGPNYGYTF TRBJ1-2 - - TRBV4-3
TGTGCCAGCAGCAGTCAGGGAAGCAAAAACATTCAGTACTTC CASSSQGSKNIQYF TRBJ2-4 - - TRBV5-4
TGTGCCACCTCGGGGAGGGGGAGCACTGAAGCTTTCTTT CATSGRGSTEAFF TRBJ1-1 once - TRBV13
TGCAGCGTTCGACAAGGGGGGATAGGGACAGGGCACACTGAAGCTTTCTTT CSVRQGGIGTGHTEAFF TRBJ1-1 - TRBD1 TRBV29-1
TGTGCCAGCAGTTACAACCCTAATTCACCCCTCCACTTT CASSYNPNSPLHF TRBJ1-6 once - TRBV6-5